This T cell receptor (beta chain) comes out of a study of blood T cells in healthy people across ages. Notes on the study in general: Age showed a roughly linear inverse relationship with TCR beta diversity per million T cells.

The use of a sample-barcoded 5' primer and a J-beta primer mix characterized a second PCR of about 6 to 11 cycles. TCRdb re-analysed the 5' RACE reads in MiXCR, keeping a single row per CDR3 protein. The sample holds hundreds of thousands of distinct CDR3 sequences; more than 45% are singletons and the top ten take approximately 12%. Details on this clonotype: The antigen remains unidentified.

CDR1 and CDR2 from the germline V gene are SGHNT and YYREEE (reference sequence). This CDR3 has 15 residues. Deletions cut 6 bases from V and 2 bases from J, with 15 bases between. Sequencing was performed on blood. The chain employs TRBV5-4 and TRBJ2-1, with D perhaps being TRBD1 or TRBD2 (6 bases each). The TCR was taken from an elderly woman in good health. CDR3 sequence: CASTGEGGTYNEQFF. The CDR3 bases are TGTGCCAGCACCGGCGAGGGGGGCACCTACAATGAGCAGTTCTTC.